This T cell receptor beta chain was sequenced for a study of T cells after yellow fever vaccination. Synthesis of TCR cDNA relied on 5'RACE template switching, which attached a universal primer site and UMIs. Via MiXCR, TCRdb re-called the 5' RACE reads, giving one row per CDR3 protein. The table shows 620,000 or so distinct CDR3 sequences, with around 12% occurring only once. This clonotype has a handful of counts. Per the germline V gene, CDR1 is MNHEY and CDR2 is SVGEGT. The V and J ends lost 7 bases and 4 bases respectively, with 8 bases between them. This CDR3 is built from 12 residues. This receptor was identified in a man aged 30 to 45 who received the YFV17D yellow fever vaccine. The J gene is TRBJ2-1, the V gene TRBV6-2 or TRBV6-3; D call uncertain. The source material was PBMCs, sampled on the day of the yellow fever booster vaccination. CDR3 DNA sequence: TGTGCCAGCAATGCGCAATACAATGAGCAGTTCTTC. It translates to CASNAQYNEQFF.